One sample yielded the 30 T cell receptor beta chains listed below, sequenced in a study of T-cell reconstitution after alpha-beta-depleted transplantation in children. Preparation of the TCRbeta library used unique molecular identifiers. TCRdb independently ran MiXCR on the PCR reads; one entry per CDR3 protein. This sample carries about 110,000 distinct CDR3 sequences, around 10% of them seen once, and the ten largest clones take less than 45%. The specimen comprised PBMCs, sampled before TCRalphabeta/CD19-depleted stem cell transplant. The origin of the receptors is a boy aged 2 to 10 with acute lymphoblastic leukemia, due to receive a stem cell transplant.

In this sample, this clonotype turned up a few times. The chain has TRBV27 and TRBJ2-2; D might be TRBD1 (5 bases). Germline V gene lookup returns CDR1 MNHEY and CDR2 SMNVEV (reference sequence). The CDR3 is 15 residues long. The V end lost 6 bases, the J end lost 3 bases, and 14 bases lay between the germline ends. The CDR3 reads CASSYDSLYTGELFF. In nucleotides, the CDR3 is TGTGCCAGCAGCTATGACAGCTTATACACCGGGGAGCTGTTTTTT.

This clonotype was seen a few times. This chain joins TRBV20-1 and TRBJ2-7, with 14 bases identical to TRBD2. Trimming took 3 bases from V and 4 from J; bases not matched to a gene: 11. The CDR3 totals 17 residues. The germline CDR1 and CDR2 sequences are DFQATT and SNEGSKA (reference sequence). The CDR3 coding sequence is TGCAGTGCTAGCGGACTAGCGGGGGGTCCCATTACTTACGAGCAGTACTTC. This codes for CSASGLAGGPITYEQYF.

In this sample, this clonotype turned up many times. The chain carries TRBV3-1 and TRBJ1-2; no definite D call. The length of the CDR3 is 14 residues. V lost 1 base and J 0 bases, leaving 6 bases between the germline ends. Germline-derived CDR1 and CDR2 are LGHDT and YNNKEL (reference sequence). DNA for the CDR3: TGTGCCAGCAGCCAAGGGGCAGCTAACTATGGCTACACCTTC. Translating it yields CASSQGAANYGYTF.

This clonotype was detected many times. The chain combines TRBV12-3 or TRBV12-4 with TRBJ2-5, with D possibly TRBD2 on 6 matching bases. The CDR3 is 13 amino acids. With 3 bases removed from V and 1 base from J, the gap between germline ends came to 6 bases. DNA for the CDR3: TGTGCCAGCAGTTTTAGCGGCCAAGAGACCCAGTACTTC. Its protein product is CASSFSGQETQYF.

Ten or more counts support this clonotype. This chain links TRBV29-1 with TRBJ2-1; 7 positions agree with TRBD2. The V segment lost 2 bases and the J segment 9 bases; nucleotides outside the gene matches: 10. There are 14 residues in the CDR3. Per germline, CDR1 SQVTM and CDR2 ANQGSEA. The CDR3 spells CSVETTSKRGEQFF. The CDR3 DNA follows: TGCAGCGTTGAAACCACATCCAAGCGGGGTGAGCAGTTCTTC.

This clonotype was recorded many times. V usage is TRBV5-1 and J usage is TRBJ2-5, with 7 positions matching TRBD1. CDR1 SGHRS and CDR2 YFSETQ come from the germline V gene. J lost 5 bases, V lost 0 bases, and 7 bases had no gene match. This CDR3 contains 15 residues. The CDR3 nucleotides read TGCGCCAGCAGCTTGGTTACAGGGGCTGGGGAGACCCAGTACTTC. Protein sequence: CASSLVTGAGETQYF.

V is TRBV7-8 and J is TRBJ2-1; TRBD2 matches at 8 bases. J gave up 9 bases and V 1 base, and 14 bases lay outside the gene matches. The CDR3 has 17 amino acids. Germline V CDR1 and CDR2: SGHVS, FQNEAQ. The CDR3 region has the DNA TGTGCCAGCAGCTTAGAACATACAGCGGGAGTTCTCGGTGAGCAGTTCTTC. This sequence encodes CASSLEHTAGVLGEQFF. The whole variable domain, remainder taken from reference TRBV7-8 and TRBJ2-1, is GAGVSQSPRYKVAKRGQDVALRCDPISGHVSLFWYQQALGQGPEFLTYFQNEAQLDKSGLPSDRFFAERPEGSVSTLKIQRTQQEDSAVYLCASSLEHTAGVLGEQFFGPGTRLTVL.

This clonotype has at least ten counts. The chain has TRBV20-1 and TRBJ1-4; D is undetermined. Per germline, CDR1 DFQATT and CDR2 SNEGSKA (reference sequence). V was cut by 6 bases and J by 0 bases, with 14 bases left in between. This CDR3 has 15 residues. CDR3 nucleotides: TGCAGTGCGACCACAGACGGTCCAACTAATGAAAAACTGTTTTTT. Translated, it gives CSATTDGPTNEKLFF.

J is TRBJ2-1 and V is TRBV20-1, with TRBD2 matching over 13 bases. Looked up from germline, CDR1 is DFQATT and CDR2 is SNEGSKA (reference sequence). Trimming took 6 bases from V and 3 from J; bases not matched to a gene: 2. CDR3 length: 14 residues. The CDR3 nucleotides read TGCAGTGCCAGGACTAGCGGGAGCTACAATGAGCAGTTCTTC. Translated, it gives CSARTSGSYNEQFF.

This clonotype was found a few times. V gene TRBV28 combines with J gene TRBJ2-7; a possible D gene is TRBD1 (6 bases). V gave up 2 bases and J gave up 6 bases, with 14 bases separating them. The germline CDR1 and CDR2 sequences are MDHEN and SYDVKM. The CDR3 extends over 14 amino acids. CDR3 loop: CASSLAGVRVEQYF. Here the CDR3 DNA reads TGTGCCAGCAGTTTAGCAGGGGTAAGAGTCGAGCAGTACTTC.

The V and J genes are TRBV10-3 and TRBJ1-6, with 7 bases that match TRBD1. V lost 3 bases and J lost 4; bases outside the gene matches: 6. In germline, CDR1 is ENHRY, CDR2 SYGVKD. This CDR3 is 16 amino acids long. CDR3 nucleotides: TGTGCCATCAGTGACCCAGGGGGAAATTATAATTCACCCCTCCACTTT. As protein: CAISDPGGNYNSPLHF.

The rearrangement uses TRBV6-5 and TRBJ2-7, with unresolved D. Germline lookup yields CDR1 MNHEY and CDR2 SVGAGI. The CDR3 contains 13 residues. Deletions cut 8 bases from V and 0 bases from J, with 11 bases between. The CDR3 DNA sequence: TGTGCCAGCGTAGGTGCGAGCTCCTACGAGCAGTACTTC. It is translated as CASVGASSYEQYF.

This clonotype was seen repeatedly, ten times or more. This sequence joins TRBV5-1 and TRBJ2-1; no firm D call. CDR3 length: 12 amino acids. V was trimmed by 0 bases and J by 7 bases, leaving 5 bases between them. Germline-derived CDR1 and CDR2 are SGHRS and YFSETQ. Here the CDR3 DNA reads TGCGCCAGCAGCTTGGGTTGGAATGAGCAGTTCTTC. Its translation is CASSLGWNEQFF.

This clonotype was counted only a few times. The chain has TRBV15 and TRBJ2-3; D is possibly TRBD1 or TRBD2 (5 bases each). The germline CDR1 and CDR2 sequences are LNHNV and YYDKDF (reference sequence). The length of the CDR3 is 16 residues. Trimming removed 1 base from V and 2 bases from J, with 13 bases in between. The CDR3 sequence: CATSRGRDVNTDTQYF. CDR3 DNA: TGTGCCACCAGCAGAGGCCGGGACGTTAACACAGATACGCAGTATTTT.

The chain joins TRBV7-9 to TRBJ2-7, with D tentatively TRBD2 (5 bases). V lost 5 bases to trimming and J lost 2 bases, with 7 bases between them. The CDR3 covers 12 residues. The germline V gene has CDR1 SEHNR and CDR2 FQNEAQ (reference sequence). The CDR3 here is CASSEGAYEQYF. The CDR3 DNA sequence: TGTGCCAGCAGCGAGGGCGCCTACGAGCAGTACTTC.

This clonotype was observed at least ten times. As DNA, the CDR3 is TGCGCCAGCAGCCCTCCCCGGGACTCCAGATACAATGAGCAGTTCTTC. Translating gives CASSPPRDSRYNEQFF. The chain is built from TRBV5-1 and TRBJ2-1; D is perhaps TRBD2 (6 bases). This CDR3 is 16 amino acids long. Trimming left V 4 bases short and J 4 bases short, with 18 bases between. The germline V gene has CDR1 SGHRS and CDR2 YFSETQ.

This clonotype was seen more than once but under ten times. V and J are TRBV9 and TRBJ2-1; 13 nucleotides agree with TRBD2. The CDR3 runs 20 residues. Germline CDR1 and CDR2: SGDLS and YYNGEE. With V trimmed by 0 bases and J by 1 base, 10 bases remained unmatched. The CDR3 region has the DNA TGTGCCAGCAGCGTAGGTGAAGTACTAGCGGGGGGGGGTTCCTACAATGAGCAGTTCTTC. Protein sequence: CASSVGEVLAGGGSYNEQFF.

There are many counts of this clonotype. This rearrangement joins TRBV12-3 or TRBV12-4 to TRBJ2-3; 9 nucleotides match TRBD2. The CDR3 covers 14 residues. J gave up 1 base and V 6 bases, and 2 bases lay outside the gene matches. The CDR3: CASSRTSGTDTQYF. Here the CDR3 DNA reads TGTGCCAGCAGCCGGACTAGCGGCACAGATACGCAGTATTTT.

The rearrangement links TRBV29-1 to TRBJ2-5; no clear D. V was trimmed by 4 bases and J by 4 bases, leaving 1 base between them. The CDR3 extends over 9 amino acids. From germline, CDR1 is SQVTM and CDR2 ANQGSEA. CDR3 region: CSVAETQYF. The CDR3 DNA sequence: TGCAGCGTTGCAGAGACCCAGTACTTC.

In its sample, this clonotype was seen many times. CDR3 coding DNA: TGTGCCAGCTCACCCAGTCGAACTATTGAGCGCACAGATACGCAGTATTTT. Translation gives CASSPSRTIERTDTQYF. The chain carries TRBV18 and TRBJ2-3; D is unclear. The germline gives CDR1 KGHSH, CDR2 LQKENI. V was clipped by 3 bases and J by 1 base, with 17 bases between them. The CDR3 totals 17 residues.

This clonotype was counted ten times or more. V is TRBV10-3 and J is TRBJ2-7, with 7 bases that match TRBD2. CDR3 length: 15 residues. V shed 0 bases, J shed 4 bases, and the junction held 6 bases outside the gene matches. Germline V gives CDR1 ENHRY, CDR2 SYGVKD. CDR3 residues: CAISESEGGEYEQYF. DNA for the CDR3: TGTGCCATCAGTGAGTCAGAGGGAGGGGAATACGAGCAGTACTTC.

This clonotype was counted a few times. V and J are TRBV5-1 and TRBJ1-1; TRBD1 is a possible D gene (5 bases). Germline values: CDR1 SGHRS, CDR2 YFSETQ. The V and J ends lost 3 bases and 7 bases respectively, with 13 bases between them. The CDR3 length is 13 residues. CDR3 sequence reads: CASSSSSTGEAFF. The CDR3 DNA reads as TGCGCCAGCAGCTCCTCCTCCACAGGTGAAGCTTTCTTT.

This chain links TRBV29-1 with TRBJ2-4, with D hard to call. Trimming stripped 6 bases from V and 0 bases from J, with 6 bases between. This CDR3 has 12 amino acids. Per the germline V gene, CDR1 is SQVTM and CDR2 is ANQGSEA. CDR3 DNA sequence: TGCAGCGTGGCCGGAGCCAAAAACATTCAGTACTTC. Protein sequence: CSVAGAKNIQYF.

In its sample, this clonotype was seen many times. V and J are TRBV7-9 and TRBJ2-2; unclear D gene. Germline V gives CDR1 SEHNR, CDR2 FQNEAQ (reference sequence). The CDR3 runs 17 residues. V gave up 6 bases and J gave up 0 bases, with 17 bases separating them. The CDR3: CASRNYGSTTNTGELFF. Written as DNA, the CDR3 is TGTGCCAGCAGAAACTACGGGTCAACTACGAACACCGGGGAGCTGTTTTTT. Full variable domain (remainder filled in from reference TRBV7-9 and TRBJ2-2): DTGVSQNPRHKITKRGQNVTFRCDPISEHNRLYWYRQTLGQGPEFLTYFQNEAQLEKSRLLSDRFSAERPKGSFSTLEIQRTEQGDSAMYLCASRNYGSTTNTGELFFGEGSRLTVL.

This clonotype appeared a few times. V and J are TRBV20-1 and TRBJ2-2; tentative D call: TRBD2 (5 bases). The germline V and J ends were trimmed by 6 bases and 6 bases, with 17 bases remaining between them. The V gene's germline CDR1 is DFQATT and CDR2 SNEGSKA (reference sequence). The CDR3 extends over 14 amino acids. The CDR3: CSARPISGAGELFF. The CDR3 DNA sequence: TGCAGTGCCCGTCCGATTTCCGGGGCCGGGGAGCTGTTTTTT.

The J gene is TRBJ2-1, the V gene TRBV20-1, with 7 bases fitting TRBD1. This CDR3 has 14 amino acids. Germline-derived CDR1 and CDR2 are DFQATT and SNEGSKA (reference sequence). Trimming removed 6 bases from V and 0 bases from J; junction bases left unmatched: 5. In nucleotides, the CDR3 is TGCAGTGCAAACAGGGGCCACTCCTACAATGAGCAGTTCTTC. This encodes CSANRGHSYNEQFF.

This clonotype was counted many times. The chain employs TRBV20-1 and TRBJ2-3, with TRBD2 identical over 9 bases. The CDR3 runs 17 residues. CDR1 and CDR2 (germline): DFQATT, SNEGSKA (reference sequence). J was trimmed by 5 bases and V by 5 bases; bases with no gene match: 17. The CDR3 nucleotides read TGCAGTGCTCGACCCGGGGTAGCGGGAGAAATTGTAGATACGCAGTATTTT. Residues: CSARPGVAGEIVDTQYF.

This clonotype was detected a few times. The chain links TRBV5-1 to TRBJ1-4; D is unclear. Germline loops: CDR1 SGHRS, CDR2 YFSETQ. Deletions cut 4 bases from V and 0 bases from J, with 10 bases between. This CDR3 contains 15 residues. The CDR3: CASSPLATTNEKLFF. For the CDR3, the DNA is TGCGCCAGCAGCCCCCTGGCGACAACTAATGAAAAACTGTTTTTT.

In this sample, this clonotype turned up a few times. This chain uses TRBV5-1 with TRBJ2-5; 10 nucleotides line up with TRBD1. This CDR3 is 14 amino acids long. Looked up from germline, CDR1 is SGHRS and CDR2 is YFSETQ. V lost 4 bases, J lost 5 bases, and 5 bases stayed unmatched. The DNA for the CDR3 is TGCGCCAGCAGCACGGGACAGGGGAGGGAGACCCAGTACTTC. Its protein product is CASSTGQGRETQYF.

V and J are TRBV7-6 and TRBJ2-3, with D perhaps TRBD1 (5 bases). CDR1 is SGHVS and CDR2 is FNYEAQ in the germline V gene. This CDR3 spans 16 amino acids. The germline V and J ends were trimmed by 4 bases and 2 bases, with 16 bases remaining between them. DNA of the CDR3: TGTGCCAGCAGCTCCGACCCCACCGGACACACAGATACGCAGTATTTT. Translated: CASSSDPTGHTDTQYF. The full variable domain, rest sourced from reference TRBV7-6 and TRBJ2-3, is GAGVSQSPRYKVTKRGQDVALRCDPISGHVSLYWYRQALGQGPEFLTYFNYEAQQDKSGLPNDRFSAERPEGSISTLTIQRTEQRDSAMYRCASSSDPTGHTDTQYFGPGTRLTVL.